Below are 21 T cell receptor beta chains sequenced from a single sample in a study of blood T cell repertoires in COVID-19. Clones were read by immunoSEQ multiplex PCR, and TCRdb kept only the in-frame ones, dropping some. The sample has under 300,000 clones, about nine tenths seen once; the top ten hold approximately 12%. Sample: peripheral blood. All receptors come from a woman in her 30s with COVID-19, enrolled during active disease.

CDR3 nucleotide sequence: TGTGCCAGTAGTCCTAGGGGGGGTACTGCTTATGGCTACACCTTC. Translating gives CASSPRGGTAYGYTF. The J gene is TRBJ1-2, the V gene TRBV19, with D maybe TRBD1 (6 bases). V was cut by 5 bases and J by 5 bases, with 18 bases left in between. The germline CDR1 and CDR2 sequences are LNHDA and SQIVND (reference sequence). The CDR3 is 15 residues long. The full variable domain, completed using reference TRBV19 and TRBJ1-2, is DGGITQSPKYLFRKEGQNVTLSCEQNLNHDAMYWYRQDPGQGLRLIYYSQIVNDFQKGDIAEGYSVSREKKESFPLTVTSAQKNPTAFYLCASSPRGGTAYGYTFGSGTRLTVV.

V is TRBV9 and J is TRBJ2-1; the match to TRBD2 covers 12 bases. Looked up from germline, CDR1 is SGDLS and CDR2 is YYNGEE. The CDR3 spans 17 residues. With V trimmed by 3 bases and J by 10 bases, 14 bases remained unmatched. CDR3 nucleotides: TGTGCCAGCAGCGCCCTTTTCCTAGCGGGGGGGCCCAAAGAGCAGTTCTTC. Residues: CASSALFLAGGPKEQFF.

The chain has TRBV6-1 and TRBJ1-5, with 8 bases fitting TRBD1. Germline assignment: CDR1 MNHNS and CDR2 SASEGT. V gave up 2 bases and J gave up 0 bases; unmatched junction bases: 12. This CDR3 is 19 amino acids long. The CDR3 loop is CASSELILQGAFSNQPQHF. CDR3 DNA: TGTGCCAGCAGTGAATTAATTCTCCAGGGGGCGTTTAGCAATCAGCCCCAGCATTTT.

This chain links TRBV7-8 with TRBJ1-1; D is ambiguous. The CDR3 loop spans 15 amino acids. Trimming took 3 bases from V and 5 from J, leaving 16 bases between them. Germline CDR1 SGHVS, CDR2 FQNEAQ. The CDR3 reads CASSFILGSGTEAFF. CDR3 coding DNA: TGTGCCAGCAGCTTTATTTTAGGGAGTGGGACTGAAGCTTTCTTT.

In the case of this clone: Within the sample, other DNA sequences also encode this same CDR3. The rearrangement links TRBV18 to TRBJ2-7; 9 nucleotides agree with TRBD1. Germline CDR1 reads KGHSH; CDR2 reads LQKENI. The CDR3 sequence is 13 residues long. After removal of 3 bases from V and 5 bases from J, the junction contained 2 bases not matched to a gene. The CDR3 DNA reads TGTGCCAGCTCACCCGGGACAGGGAACGAGCAGTACTTC. Translated: CASSPGTGNEQYF.

This chain uses TRBV5-1 with TRBJ2-1; 8 bases fit TRBD2. V trimming: 5 bases; J trimming: 2 bases; junction bases outside the gene matches: 3. Germline loops: CDR1 SGHRS, CDR2 YFSETQ. This CDR3 is 14 amino acids long. This CDR3 reads CASRRTSPYNEQFF. The CDR3 DNA reads TGCGCCAGCAGAAGGACTAGCCCCTACAATGAGCAGTTCTTC.

About this clone: This may arise from a read error, as a much more abundant clone is one base away. Within the sample, other DNA sequences also encode this same CDR3. The chain joins TRBV6-1 to TRBJ1-3; D unresolved. There are 14 residues in the CDR3. V dropped 3 bases and J dropped 1 base, with 7 bases sitting between them. Germline values: CDR1 MNHNS, CDR2 SASEGT. The DNA of the CDR3 is TGTGCCAGCAGTGACGGAGTTTCTGGAAACACCATATATTTT. It codes for CASSDGVSGNTIYF.

V is TRBV2 and J is TRBJ2-6; tentative D call: TRBD1 (5 bases). Trimming stripped 9 bases from V and 4 bases from J, with 16 bases between. Germline-derived CDR1 and CDR2 are SNHLY and FYNNEI. The CDR3 sequence is 15 residues long. The CDR3 region is CARKRGAPGANVLTF. The CDR3 nucleotides read TGTGCCAGGAAACGTGGGGCGCCCGGGGCCAACGTCCTGACTTTC.

The chain carries TRBV4-1 and TRBJ1-3; D is undetermined. The CDR3 extends over 15 amino acids. V was pared by 7 bases and J by 0 bases, with 13 bases between. The germline CDR1 and CDR2 sequences are MGHRA and YSYEKL. CDR3 nucleotide sequence: TGCGCCAGCAAGGTGGAGCCTGGCTCTGGAAACACCATATATTTT. Its translation is CASKVEPGSGNTIYF.

This chain uses TRBV5-5 with TRBJ2-5; 15 bases match TRBD2. The CDR3 contains 17 residues. Unmatched junction bases numbered 9, after V lost 4 bases and J lost 5 bases. Germline lookup yields CDR1 SGHKS and CDR2 YYEKEE (reference sequence). CDR3 residues: CASSKRTSGGAGETQYF. The CDR3 DNA sequence: TGTGCCAGCAGCAAACGGACTAGCGGGGGGGCCGGGGAGACCCAGTACTTC.

The DNA of the CDR3 is TGTGCCAGCAGCCCACAACAGATAGATACGCAGTATTTT. As protein: CASSPQQIDTQYF. This chain joins TRBV4-2 and TRBJ2-3; the D is unclear. CDR1 and CDR2 from the germline V gene are LGHNA and YNFKEQ. V lost 4 bases, J lost 5 bases, and 10 bases lay in between. This CDR3 comprises 13 residues.

The V and J genes are TRBV6-5 and TRBJ1-2; the D gene is possibly TRBD1 (6 bases). CDR1 and CDR2 (germline): MNHEY, SVGAGI. The CDR3 sequence is 12 residues long. Trimming removed 11 bases from V and 2 bases from J, with 12 bases in between. The CDR3 region is CAGRTVNYGYTF. CDR3 coding DNA: TGTGCCGGAAGGACAGTCAACTATGGCTACACCTTC.

V gene TRBV7-8 combines with J gene TRBJ2-3; D gene unclear. Germline CDR1 is SGHVS and CDR2 is FQNEAQ. The CDR3 is 15 residues long. The V end lost 5 bases, the J end lost 0 bases, and 12 bases lay between the germline ends. CDR3 coding DNA: TGTGCCAGCAGCCGGTGGCCCGCTAGCACAGATACGCAGTATTTT. Protein sequence: CASSRWPASTDTQYF.

J is TRBJ2-3 and V is TRBV5-1, with 8 bases identical to TRBD2. Germline assignment: CDR1 SGHRS and CDR2 YFSETQ. This CDR3 comprises 19 residues. V gave up 0 bases and J gave up 1 base; unmatched junction bases: 13. The CDR3 bases are TGCGCCAGCAGCTTGGCCGGGCCGGCGGGGGGTGAAGGCACAGATACGCAGTATTTT. This translates into CASSLAGPAGGEGTDTQYF.

The V call is TRBV7-2, the J call TRBJ1-1; the D is unclear. Germline values: CDR1 SGHTA, CDR2 FQGNSA. V lost 5 bases, J lost 10 bases, and 14 bases lay in between. This CDR3 contains 12 residues. CDR3 protein: CASSPDRVIAFF. The CDR3 bases are TGTGCCAGCAGCCCCGACCGGGTAATAGCTTTCTTT.

The chain has TRBV5-6 and TRBJ2-1; D call uncertain. With 1 base removed from V and 0 bases from J, the gap between germline ends came to 11 bases. There are 16 residues in the CDR3. The germline gives CDR1 SGHDT, CDR2 YYEEEE. This CDR3 reads CASSLPKMSSYNEQFF. CDR3 in DNA: TGTGCCAGCAGCTTGCCGAAGATGAGCTCCTACAATGAGCAGTTCTTC. Complete variable domain (other parts from reference TRBV5-6 and TRBJ2-1): DAGVTQSPTHLIKTRGQQVTLRCSPKSGHDTVSWYQQALGQGPQFIFQYYEEEERQRGNFPDRFSGHQFPNYSSELNVNALLLGDSALYLCASSLPKMSSYNEQFFGPGTRLTVL.

The chain joins TRBV5-4 to TRBJ2-5, with 7 bases aligning to TRBD2. This CDR3 is built from 15 residues. The germline gives CDR1 SGHNT, CDR2 YYREEE (reference sequence). V shed 2 bases and J 3 bases; nucleotides not matched to a gene: 7. CDR3 in DNA: TGTGCCAGCAGCTTTAGGCTCGCGGGAGAAGAGACCCAGTACTTC. Amino acid sequence: CASSFRLAGEETQYF. Full variable domain (rest looked up from reference TRBV5-4 and TRBJ2-5): ETGVTQSPTHLIKTRGQQVTLRCSSQSGHNTVSWYQQALGQGPQFIFQYYREEENGRGNFPPRFSGLQFPNYSSELNVNALELDDSALYLCASSFRLAGEETQYFGPGTRLLVL.

The J gene is TRBJ2-7, the V gene TRBV11-2, with TRBD2 as a possible D gene (6 bases). The CDR3 covers 14 residues. Germline V lookup: CDR1 SGHAT, CDR2 FQNNGV. V was cut by 5 bases and J by 1 base, with 12 bases left in between. DNA for the CDR3: TGTGCCAGCAGCGTGTCCGGGAGATCCTACGAGCAGTACTTC. The encoded protein is CASSVSGRSYEQYF.

V and J are TRBV7-8 and TRBJ1-4, with D tentatively TRBD1 (5 bases). V lost 2 bases, J lost 6 bases, and 16 bases lay in between. CDR3 length: 16 residues. Per the germline V gene, CDR1 is SGHVS and CDR2 is FQNEAQ. The CDR3 DNA sequence: TGTGCCAGCAGCTTAACCCACAGGTCCTTGTATGAAAAACTGTTTTTT. Protein product: CASSLTHRSLYEKLFF. Complete variable domain (other parts from reference TRBV7-8 and TRBJ1-4): GAGVSQSPRYKVAKRGQDVALRCDPISGHVSLFWYQQALGQGPEFLTYFQNEAQLDKSGLPSDRFFAERPEGSVSTLKIQRTQQEDSAVYLCASSLTHRSLYEKLFFGSGTQLSVL.

This CDR3 reads CASRPRQVLLEKLFF. The CDR3 DNA reads TGTGCCAGCAGACCCAGACAGGTTCTATTAGAAAAACTGTTTTTT. The chain employs TRBV6-5 and TRBJ1-4; TRBD1 might be the D (6 bases). Germline CDR1 and CDR2: MNHEY and SVGAGI. Trimming removed 6 bases from V and 8 bases from J, with 19 bases in between. The CDR3 covers 15 residues.

This chain joins TRBV7-9 and TRBJ1-1; TRBD1 agrees at 8 bases. The V and J ends lost 8 bases and 1 base, in that order; junction bases with no gene match: 6. From germline, CDR1 is SEHNR and CDR2 FQNEAQ (reference sequence). The CDR3 loop spans 14 amino acids. CDR3 loop: CASYPGGENTEAFF. The CDR3 DNA reads as TGTGCCAGCTATCCAGGGGGCGAGAACACTGAAGCTTTCTTT.